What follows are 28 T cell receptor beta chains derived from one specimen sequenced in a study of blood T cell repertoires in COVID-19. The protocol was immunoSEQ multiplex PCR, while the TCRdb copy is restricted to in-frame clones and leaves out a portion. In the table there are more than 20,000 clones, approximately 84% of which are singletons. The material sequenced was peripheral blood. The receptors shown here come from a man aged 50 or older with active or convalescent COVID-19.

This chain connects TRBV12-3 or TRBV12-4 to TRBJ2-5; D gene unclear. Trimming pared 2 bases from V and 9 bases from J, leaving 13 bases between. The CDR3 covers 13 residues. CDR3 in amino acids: CASSLFLSRSQYF. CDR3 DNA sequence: TGTGCCAGCAGTTTATTTCTAAGTCGGTCCCAGTACTTC.

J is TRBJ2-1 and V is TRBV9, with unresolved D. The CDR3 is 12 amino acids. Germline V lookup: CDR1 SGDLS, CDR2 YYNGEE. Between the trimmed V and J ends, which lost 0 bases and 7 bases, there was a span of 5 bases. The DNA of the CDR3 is TGTGCCAGCAGCGTAGAAGCAAATGAGCAGTTCTTC. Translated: CASSVEANEQFF.

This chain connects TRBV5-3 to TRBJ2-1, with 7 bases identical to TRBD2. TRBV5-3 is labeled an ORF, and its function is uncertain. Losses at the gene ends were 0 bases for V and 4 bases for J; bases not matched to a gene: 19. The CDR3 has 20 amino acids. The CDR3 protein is CARSLELIYPRLATYNEQFF. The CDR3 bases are TGTGCCAGAAGCTTGGAACTCATATACCCCCGACTAGCTACTTACAATGAGCAGTTCTTC.

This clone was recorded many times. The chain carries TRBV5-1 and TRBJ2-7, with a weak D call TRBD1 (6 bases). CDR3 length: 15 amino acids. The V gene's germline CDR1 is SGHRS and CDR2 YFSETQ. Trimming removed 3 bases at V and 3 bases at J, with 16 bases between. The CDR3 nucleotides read TGCGCCAGCAGCTCCGGTGGGGGCGAGTACTACGAGCAGTACTTC. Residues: CASSSGGGEYYEQYF.

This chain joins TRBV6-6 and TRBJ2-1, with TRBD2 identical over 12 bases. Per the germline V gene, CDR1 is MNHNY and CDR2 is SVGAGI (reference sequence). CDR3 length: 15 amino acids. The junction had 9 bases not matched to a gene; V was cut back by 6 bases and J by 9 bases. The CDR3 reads CASSQLAGGWSEQFF. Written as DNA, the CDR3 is TGTGCCAGCAGCCAACTAGCGGGAGGTTGGAGTGAGCAGTTCTTC.

The CDR3 loop reads CATGPGTGGTNEKLFF. The CDR3 DNA reads as TGTGCCACCGGTCCCGGGACAGGGGGCACTAATGAAAAACTGTTTTTT. This rearrangement joins TRBV19 to TRBJ1-4; 12 nucleotides agree with TRBD1. The germline gives CDR1 LNHDA, CDR2 SQIVND (reference sequence). This CDR3 has 16 residues. Trimming cost V 10 bases and J 2 bases; bases outside gene matches: 8.

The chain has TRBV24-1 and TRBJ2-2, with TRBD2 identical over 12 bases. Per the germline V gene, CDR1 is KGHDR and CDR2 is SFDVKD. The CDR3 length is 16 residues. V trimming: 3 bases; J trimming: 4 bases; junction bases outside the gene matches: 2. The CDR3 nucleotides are TGTGCCACCAGTGATCCGACTAGCGGGAGCACCGGGGAGCTGTTTTTT. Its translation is CATSDPTSGSTGELFF.

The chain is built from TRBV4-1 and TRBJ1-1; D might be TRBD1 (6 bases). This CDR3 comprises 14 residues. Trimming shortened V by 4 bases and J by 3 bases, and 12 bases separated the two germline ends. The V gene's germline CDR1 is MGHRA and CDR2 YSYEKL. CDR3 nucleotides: TGCGCCAGCAGCCCGAGGGACACCCACACTGAAGCTTTCTTT. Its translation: CASSPRDTHTEAFF.

The CDR3 sequence: CASSPFVEALNEQYF. The CDR3, as DNA: TGTGCCAGCAGCCCATTCGTGGAGGCCTTAAACGAGCAGTACTTC. The V call is TRBV7-2, the J call TRBJ2-7; tentatively, D is TRBD2 (5 bases). This CDR3 has 15 amino acids. V was cut by 5 bases and J by 5 bases, with 19 bases left in between. CDR1 is SGHTA and CDR2 is FQGNSA in the germline V gene.

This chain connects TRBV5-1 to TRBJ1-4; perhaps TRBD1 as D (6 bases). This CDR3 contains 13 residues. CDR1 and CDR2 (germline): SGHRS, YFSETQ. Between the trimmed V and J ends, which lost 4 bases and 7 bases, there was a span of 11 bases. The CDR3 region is CASSQTTGEKLFF. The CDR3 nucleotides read TGCGCCAGCAGCCAAACGACAGGTGAAAAACTGTTTTTT.

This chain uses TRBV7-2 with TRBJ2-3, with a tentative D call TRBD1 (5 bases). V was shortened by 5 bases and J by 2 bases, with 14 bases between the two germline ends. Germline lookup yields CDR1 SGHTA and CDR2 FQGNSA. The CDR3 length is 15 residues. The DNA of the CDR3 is TGTGCCAGCAGCACGACAGTAGTCTCCACAGATACGCAGTATTTT. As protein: CASSTTVVSTDTQYF.

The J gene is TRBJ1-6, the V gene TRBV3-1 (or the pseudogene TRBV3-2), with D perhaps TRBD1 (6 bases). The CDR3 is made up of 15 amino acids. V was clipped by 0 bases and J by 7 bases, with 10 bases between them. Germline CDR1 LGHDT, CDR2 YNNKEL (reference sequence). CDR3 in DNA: TGTGCCAGCAGCCAAGAGGGGGGGCCCAATTCACCCCTCCACTTT. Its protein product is CASSQEGGPNSPLHF.

The CDR3 spells CASSSKPGTGGDNEQFF. The CDR3 DNA reads as TGTGCCAGCAGTTCGAAGCCCGGGACAGGGGGGGACAATGAGCAGTTCTTC. The rearrangement uses TRBV5-6 and TRBJ2-1; 11 bases fit TRBD1. Germline loops: CDR1 SGHDT, CDR2 YYEEEE. The V and J ends lost 5 bases and 5 bases, in that order; junction bases with no gene match: 12. CDR3 length: 17 residues.

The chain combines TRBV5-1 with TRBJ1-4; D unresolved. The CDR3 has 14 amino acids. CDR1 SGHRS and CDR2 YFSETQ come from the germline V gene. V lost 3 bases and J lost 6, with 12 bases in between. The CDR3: CASSSGLGDEKLFF. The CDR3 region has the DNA TGCGCCAGCAGCTCTGGGCTCGGTGATGAAAAACTGTTTTTT.

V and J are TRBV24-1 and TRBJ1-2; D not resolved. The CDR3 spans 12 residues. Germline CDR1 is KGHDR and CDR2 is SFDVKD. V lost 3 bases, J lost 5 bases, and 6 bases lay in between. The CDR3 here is CATSDAQYGYTF. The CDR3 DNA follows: TGTGCCACCAGTGATGCACAGTATGGCTACACCTTC.

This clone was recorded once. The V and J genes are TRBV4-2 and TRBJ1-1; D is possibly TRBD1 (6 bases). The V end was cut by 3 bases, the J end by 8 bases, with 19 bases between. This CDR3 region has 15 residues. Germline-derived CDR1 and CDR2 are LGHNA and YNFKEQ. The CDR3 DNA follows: TGTGCCAGCAGCCAGGACCAGGGGCCGAGGAGGGAAGCTTTCTTT. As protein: CASSQDQGPRREAFF.

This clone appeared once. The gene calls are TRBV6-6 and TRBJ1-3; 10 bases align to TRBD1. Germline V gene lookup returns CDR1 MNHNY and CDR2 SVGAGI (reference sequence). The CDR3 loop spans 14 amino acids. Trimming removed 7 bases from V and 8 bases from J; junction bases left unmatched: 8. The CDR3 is CASNRDRGGDTIYF. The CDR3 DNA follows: TGTGCCAGCAACAGGGACAGGGGAGGTGACACCATATATTTT.

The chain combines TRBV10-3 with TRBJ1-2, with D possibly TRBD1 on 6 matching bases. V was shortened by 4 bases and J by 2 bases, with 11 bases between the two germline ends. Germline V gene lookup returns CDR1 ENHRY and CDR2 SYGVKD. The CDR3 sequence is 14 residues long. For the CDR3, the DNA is TGTGCCATCAGTGGGGGGCGCGGGAACTATGGCTACACCTTC. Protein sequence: CAISGGRGNYGYTF.

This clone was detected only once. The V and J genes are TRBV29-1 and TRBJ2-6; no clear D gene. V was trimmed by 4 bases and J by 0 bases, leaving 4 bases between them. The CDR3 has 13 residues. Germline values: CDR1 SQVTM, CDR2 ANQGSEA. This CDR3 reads CSVAVSGANVLTF. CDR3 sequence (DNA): TGCAGCGTTGCTGTCTCTGGGGCCAACGTCCTGACTTTC.

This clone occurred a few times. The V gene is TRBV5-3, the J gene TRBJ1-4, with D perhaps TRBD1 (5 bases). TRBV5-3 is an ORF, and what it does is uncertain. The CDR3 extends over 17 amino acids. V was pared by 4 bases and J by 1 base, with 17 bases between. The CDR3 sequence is CARSPGKGRRTNEKLFF. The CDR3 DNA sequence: TGTGCCAGAAGCCCTGGGAAGGGGAGGAGAACTAATGAAAAACTGTTTTTT.

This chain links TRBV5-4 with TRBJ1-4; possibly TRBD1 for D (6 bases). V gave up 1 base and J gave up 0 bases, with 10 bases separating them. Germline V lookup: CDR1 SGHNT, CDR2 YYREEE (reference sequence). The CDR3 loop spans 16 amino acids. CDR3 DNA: TGTGCCAGCAGCTTGAGGGGGTCTGCAACTAATGAAAAACTGTTTTTT. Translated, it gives CASSLRGSATNEKLFF.

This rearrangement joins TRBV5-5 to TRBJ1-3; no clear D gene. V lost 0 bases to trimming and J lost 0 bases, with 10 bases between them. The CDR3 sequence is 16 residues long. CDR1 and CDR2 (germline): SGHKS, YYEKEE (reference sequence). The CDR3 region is CASSLGESLSGNTIYF. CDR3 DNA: TGTGCCAGCAGCTTGGGGGAGTCCCTCTCTGGAAACACCATATATTTT.

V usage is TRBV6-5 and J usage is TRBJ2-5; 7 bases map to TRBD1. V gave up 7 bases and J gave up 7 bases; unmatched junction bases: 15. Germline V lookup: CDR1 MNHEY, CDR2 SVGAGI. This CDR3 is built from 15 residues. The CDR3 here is CASTPIGQALGTQYF. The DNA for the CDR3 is TGTGCCAGCACCCCTATAGGACAGGCGTTGGGGACCCAGTACTTC.

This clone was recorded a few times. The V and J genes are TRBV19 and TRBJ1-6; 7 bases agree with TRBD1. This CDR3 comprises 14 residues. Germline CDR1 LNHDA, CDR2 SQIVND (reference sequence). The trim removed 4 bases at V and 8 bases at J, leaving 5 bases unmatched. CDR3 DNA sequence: TGTGCCAGTAGTACCGGACAGGACCATTCACCCCTCCACTTT. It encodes CASSTGQDHSPLHF.

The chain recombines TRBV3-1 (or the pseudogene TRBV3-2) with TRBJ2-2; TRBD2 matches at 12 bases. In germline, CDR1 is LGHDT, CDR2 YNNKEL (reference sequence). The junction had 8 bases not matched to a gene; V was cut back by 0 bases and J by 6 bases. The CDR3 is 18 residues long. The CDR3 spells CASSQDSPSGGAAGELFF. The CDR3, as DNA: TGTGCCAGCAGCCAAGATTCGCCTAGCGGGGGGGCTGCCGGGGAGCTGTTTTTT.

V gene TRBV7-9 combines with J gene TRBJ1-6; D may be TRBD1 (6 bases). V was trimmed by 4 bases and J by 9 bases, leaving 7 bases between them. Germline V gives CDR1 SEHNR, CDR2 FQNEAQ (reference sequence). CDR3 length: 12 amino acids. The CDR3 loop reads CASSYRVSPLHF. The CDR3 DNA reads TGTGCCAGCAGCTACAGGGTTTCACCCCTCCACTTT.

The CDR3 spells CASTLTGVAVETQYF. The CDR3 DNA reads as TGTGCCAGTACTTTGACGGGGGTGGCCGTCGAGACCCAGTACTTC. The chain employs TRBV19 and TRBJ2-5; D possibly corresponds to TRBD2 (6 bases). This CDR3 contains 15 residues. Trimming pared 7 bases from V and 5 bases from J, leaving 20 bases between. Germline V lookup: CDR1 LNHDA, CDR2 SQIVND (reference sequence).

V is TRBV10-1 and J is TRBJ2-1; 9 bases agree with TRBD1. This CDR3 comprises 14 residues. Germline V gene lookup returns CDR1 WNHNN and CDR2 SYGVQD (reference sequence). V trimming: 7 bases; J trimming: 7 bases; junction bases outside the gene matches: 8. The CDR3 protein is CASNRDRESNEQFF. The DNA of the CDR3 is TGCGCCAGCAATCGGGACAGGGAATCGAATGAGCAGTTCTTC.